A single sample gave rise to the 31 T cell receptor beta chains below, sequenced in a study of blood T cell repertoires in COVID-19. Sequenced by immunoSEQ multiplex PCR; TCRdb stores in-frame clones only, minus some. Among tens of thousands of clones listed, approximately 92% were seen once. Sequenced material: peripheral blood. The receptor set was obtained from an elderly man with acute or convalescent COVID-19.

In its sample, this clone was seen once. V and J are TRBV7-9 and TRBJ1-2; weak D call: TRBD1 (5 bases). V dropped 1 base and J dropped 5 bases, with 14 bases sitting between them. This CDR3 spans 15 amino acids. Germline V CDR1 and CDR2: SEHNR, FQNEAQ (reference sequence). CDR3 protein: CASSLVGGGAYGYTF. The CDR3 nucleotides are TGTGCCAGCAGCTTAGTTGGAGGAGGGGCTTATGGCTACACCTTC.

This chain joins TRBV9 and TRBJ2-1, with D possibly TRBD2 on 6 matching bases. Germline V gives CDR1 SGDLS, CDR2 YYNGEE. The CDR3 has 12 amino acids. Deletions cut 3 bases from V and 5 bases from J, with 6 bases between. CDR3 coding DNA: TGTGCCAGCAGCGGGACTAACAATGAGCAGTTCTTC. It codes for CASSGTNNEQFF.

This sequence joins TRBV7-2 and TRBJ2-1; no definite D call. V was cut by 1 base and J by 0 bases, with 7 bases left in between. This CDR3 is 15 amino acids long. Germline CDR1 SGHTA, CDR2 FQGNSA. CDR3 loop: CASSLGAGSYNEQFF. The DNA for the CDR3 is TGTGCCAGCAGCTTAGGGGCAGGCTCCTACAATGAGCAGTTCTTC. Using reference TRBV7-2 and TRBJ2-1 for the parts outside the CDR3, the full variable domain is GAGVSQSPSNKVTEKGKDVELRCDPISGHTALYWYRQSLGQGLEFLIYFQGNSAPDKSGLPSDRFSAERTGGSVSTLTIQRTQQEDSAVYLCASSLGAGSYNEQFFGPGTRLTVL.

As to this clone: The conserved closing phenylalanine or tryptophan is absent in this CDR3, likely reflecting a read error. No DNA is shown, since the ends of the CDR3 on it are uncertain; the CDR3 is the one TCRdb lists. The CDR3 region is CASTPLEGPGSI. The gene calls are TRBV10-1 and TRBJ1-2. The CDR3 length is 12 residues, termini included. Per the germline V gene, CDR1 is WNHNN and CDR2 is SYGVQD (reference sequence).

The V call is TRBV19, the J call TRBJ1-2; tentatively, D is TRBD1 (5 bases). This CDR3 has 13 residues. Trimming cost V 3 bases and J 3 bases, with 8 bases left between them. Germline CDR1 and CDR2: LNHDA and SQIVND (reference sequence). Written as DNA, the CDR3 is TGTGCCAGTAGTATCAGGGAGGACTATGGCTACACCTTC. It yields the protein CASSIREDYGYTF.

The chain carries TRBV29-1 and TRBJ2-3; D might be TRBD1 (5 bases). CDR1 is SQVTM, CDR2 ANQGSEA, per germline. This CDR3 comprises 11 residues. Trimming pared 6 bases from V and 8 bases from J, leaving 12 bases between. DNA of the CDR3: TGCAGCGTAAAAAGGGGTGGTACGCAGTATTTT. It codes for CSVKRGGTQYF.

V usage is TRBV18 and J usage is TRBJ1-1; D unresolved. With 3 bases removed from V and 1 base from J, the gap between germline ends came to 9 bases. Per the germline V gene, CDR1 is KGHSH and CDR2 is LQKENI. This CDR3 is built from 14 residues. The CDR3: CASSPDKRNTEAFF. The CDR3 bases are TGTGCCAGCTCACCCGACAAAAGGAACACTGAAGCTTTCTTT.

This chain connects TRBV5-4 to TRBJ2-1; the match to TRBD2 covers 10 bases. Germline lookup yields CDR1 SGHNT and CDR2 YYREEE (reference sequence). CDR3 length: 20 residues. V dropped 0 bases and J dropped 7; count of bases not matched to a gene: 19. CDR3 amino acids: CASSLGPPPPLAGDENEQFF. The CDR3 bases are TGTGCCAGCAGCTTGGGCCCCCCCCCTCCTCTAGCGGGAGACGAGAATGAGCAGTTCTTC.

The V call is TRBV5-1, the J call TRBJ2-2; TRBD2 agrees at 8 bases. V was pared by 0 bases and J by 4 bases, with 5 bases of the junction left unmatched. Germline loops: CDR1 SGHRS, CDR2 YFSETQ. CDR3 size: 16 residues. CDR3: CASSLVLLAATGELFF. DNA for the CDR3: TGCGCCAGCAGCTTGGTTTTACTAGCGGCCACCGGGGAGCTGTTTTTT. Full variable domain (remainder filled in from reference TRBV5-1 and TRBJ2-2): KAGVTQTPRYLIKTRGQQVTLSCSPISGHRSVSWYQQTPGQGLQFLFEYFSETQRNKGNFPGRFSGRQFSNSRSEMNVSTLELGDSALYLCASSLVLLAATGELFFGEGSRLTVL.

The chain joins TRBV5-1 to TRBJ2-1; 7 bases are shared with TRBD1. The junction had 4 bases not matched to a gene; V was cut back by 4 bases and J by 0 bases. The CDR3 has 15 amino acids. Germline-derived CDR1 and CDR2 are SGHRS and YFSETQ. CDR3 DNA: TGCGCCAGCAGCCTCGGGACAGACTCCTACAATGAGCAGTTCTTC. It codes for CASSLGTDSYNEQFF.

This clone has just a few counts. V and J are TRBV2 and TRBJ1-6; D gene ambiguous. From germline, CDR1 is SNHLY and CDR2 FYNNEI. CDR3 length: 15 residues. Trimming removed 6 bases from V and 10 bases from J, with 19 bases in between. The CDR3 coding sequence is TGTGCCAGCAGAGTCGGCCGGGCCCCGGGGTCACCCCTCCACTTT. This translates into CASRVGRAPGSPLHF.

CDR3 coding DNA: TGTGCCAGCAGCCAAGATATAGCGGGGAGCACAGATACGCAGTATTTT. It codes for CASSQDIAGSTDTQYF. The genes are TRBV4-2 and TRBJ2-3, with TRBD2 identical over 8 bases. The CDR3 is made up of 16 amino acids. The V segment lost 0 bases and the J segment 0 bases; nucleotides outside the gene matches: 2. Germline CDR1 is LGHNA and CDR2 is YNFKEQ.

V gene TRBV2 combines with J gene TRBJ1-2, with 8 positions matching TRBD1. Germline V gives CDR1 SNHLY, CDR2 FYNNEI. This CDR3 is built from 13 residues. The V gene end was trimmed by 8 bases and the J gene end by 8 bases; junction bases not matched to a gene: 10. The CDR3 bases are TGTGCCAGCGGGACAGGTTTCGACGAGGGCTACACCTTC. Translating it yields CASGTGFDEGYTF.

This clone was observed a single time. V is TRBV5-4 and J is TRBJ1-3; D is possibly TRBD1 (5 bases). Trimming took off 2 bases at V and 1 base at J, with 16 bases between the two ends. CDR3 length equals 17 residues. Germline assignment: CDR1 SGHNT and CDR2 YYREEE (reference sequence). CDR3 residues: CASSFDGSRGSGNTIYF. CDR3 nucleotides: TGTGCCAGCAGCTTCGACGGCTCCCGGGGGTCTGGAAACACCATATATTTT.

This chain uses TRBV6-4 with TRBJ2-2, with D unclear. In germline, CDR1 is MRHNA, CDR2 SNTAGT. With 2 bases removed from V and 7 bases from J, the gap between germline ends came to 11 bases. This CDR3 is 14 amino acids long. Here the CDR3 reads CASSDRVAVGELFF. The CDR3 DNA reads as TGTGCCAGCAGTGACCGGGTGGCAGTCGGGGAGCTGTTTTTT.

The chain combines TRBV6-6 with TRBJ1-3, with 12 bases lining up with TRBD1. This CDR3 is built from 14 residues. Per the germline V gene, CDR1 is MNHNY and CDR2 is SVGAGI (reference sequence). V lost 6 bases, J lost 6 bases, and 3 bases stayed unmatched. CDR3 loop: CASSGTGGENTIYF. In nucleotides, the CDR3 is TGTGCCAGCAGCGGGACAGGGGGCGAAAACACCATATATTTT.

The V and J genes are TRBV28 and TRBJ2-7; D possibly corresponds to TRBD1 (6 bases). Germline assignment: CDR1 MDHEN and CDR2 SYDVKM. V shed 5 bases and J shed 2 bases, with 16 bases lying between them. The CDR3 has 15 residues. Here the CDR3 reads CASSPTGFRPYEQYF. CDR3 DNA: TGTGCCAGCAGTCCTACAGGGTTCAGGCCCTACGAGCAGTACTTC. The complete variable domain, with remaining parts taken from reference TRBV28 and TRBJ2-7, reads DVKVTQSSRYLVKRTGEKVFLECVQDMDHENMFWYRQDPGLGLRLIYFSYDVKMKEKGDIPEGYSVSREKKERFSLILESASTNQTSMYLCASSPTGFRPYEQYFGPGTRLTVT.

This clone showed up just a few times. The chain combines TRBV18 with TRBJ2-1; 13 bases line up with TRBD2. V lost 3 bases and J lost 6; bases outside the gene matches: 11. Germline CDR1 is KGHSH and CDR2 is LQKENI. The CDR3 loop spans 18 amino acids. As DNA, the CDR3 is TGTGCCAGCTCACCCCTTGCAATACTAGCGGGAGGGCTCAATGAGCAGTTCTTC. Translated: CASSPLAILAGGLNEQFF.

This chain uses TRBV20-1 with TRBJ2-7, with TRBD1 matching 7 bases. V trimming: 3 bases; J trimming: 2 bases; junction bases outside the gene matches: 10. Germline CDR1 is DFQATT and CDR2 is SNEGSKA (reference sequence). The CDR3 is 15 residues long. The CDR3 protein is CSASRYRGQTYEQYF. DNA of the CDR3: TGCAGTGCTAGTCGTTATCGGGGACAGACCTACGAGCAGTACTTC.

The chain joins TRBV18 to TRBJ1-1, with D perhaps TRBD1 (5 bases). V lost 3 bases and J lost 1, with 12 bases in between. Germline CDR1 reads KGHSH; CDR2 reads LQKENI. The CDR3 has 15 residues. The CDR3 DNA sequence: TGTGCCAGCTCACCCCCGGGACTCTCGAACACTGAAGCTTTCTTT. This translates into CASSPPGLSNTEAFF.

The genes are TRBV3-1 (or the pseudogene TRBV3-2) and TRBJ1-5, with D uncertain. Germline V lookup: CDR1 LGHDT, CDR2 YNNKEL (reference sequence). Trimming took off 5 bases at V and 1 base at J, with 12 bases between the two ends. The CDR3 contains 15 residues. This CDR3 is CASSSAGFSNQPQHF. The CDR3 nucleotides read TGTGCCAGCAGCTCCGCAGGATTCAGCAATCAGCCCCAGCATTTT.

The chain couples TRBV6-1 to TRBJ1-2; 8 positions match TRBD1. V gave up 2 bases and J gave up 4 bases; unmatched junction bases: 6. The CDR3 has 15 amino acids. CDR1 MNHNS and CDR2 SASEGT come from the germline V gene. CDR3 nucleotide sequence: TGTGCCAGCAGTGAACCGGGACAGGTCCTCTATGGCTACACCTTC. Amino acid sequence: CASSEPGQVLYGYTF.

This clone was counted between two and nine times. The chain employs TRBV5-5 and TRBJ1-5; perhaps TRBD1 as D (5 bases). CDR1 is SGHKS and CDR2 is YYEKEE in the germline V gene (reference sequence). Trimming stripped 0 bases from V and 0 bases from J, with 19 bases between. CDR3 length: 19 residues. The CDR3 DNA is TGTGCCAGCAGCTTGGACAGGCAGGCCGACCTTTATAGCAATCAGCCCCAGCATTTT. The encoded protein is CASSLDRQADLYSNQPQHF. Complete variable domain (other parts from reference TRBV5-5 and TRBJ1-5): DAGVTQSPTHLIKTRGQQVTLRCSPISGHKSVSWYQQVLGQGPQFIFQYYEKEERGRGNFPDRFSARQFPNYSSELNVNALLLGDSALYLCASSLDRQADLYSNQPQHFGDGTRLSIL.

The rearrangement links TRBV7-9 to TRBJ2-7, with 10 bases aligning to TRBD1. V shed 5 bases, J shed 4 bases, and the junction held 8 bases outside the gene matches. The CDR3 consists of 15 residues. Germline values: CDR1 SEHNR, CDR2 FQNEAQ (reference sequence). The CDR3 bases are TGTGCCAGCAGCGGGACAGGGGCGCAACAATACGAGCAGTACTTC. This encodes CASSGTGAQQYEQYF. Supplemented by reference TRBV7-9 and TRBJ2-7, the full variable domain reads DTGVSQNPRHKITKRGQNVTFRCDPISEHNRLYWYRQTLGQGPEFLTYFQNEAQLEKSRLLSDRFSAERPKGSFSTLEIQRTEQGDSAMYLCASSGTGAQQYEQYFGPGTRLTVT.

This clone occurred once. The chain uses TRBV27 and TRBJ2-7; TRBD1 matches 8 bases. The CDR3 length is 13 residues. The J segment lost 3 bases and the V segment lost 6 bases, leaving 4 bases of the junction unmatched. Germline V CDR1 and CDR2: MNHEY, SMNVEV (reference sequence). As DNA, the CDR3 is TGTGCCAGCAGCCGAACAGGGGGCTACGAGCAGTACTTC. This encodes CASSRTGGYEQYF.

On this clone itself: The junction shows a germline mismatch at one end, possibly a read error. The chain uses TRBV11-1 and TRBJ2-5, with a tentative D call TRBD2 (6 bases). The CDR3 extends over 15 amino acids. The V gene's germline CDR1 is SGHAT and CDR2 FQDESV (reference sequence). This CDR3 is CASSYPGGSGEIQYF. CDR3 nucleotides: TGTGCCAGCAGCTACCCTGGGGGGAGTGGGGAGATCCAGTACTTC. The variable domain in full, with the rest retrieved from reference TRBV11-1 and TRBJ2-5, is EAEVAQSPRYKITEKSQAVAFWCDPISGHATLYWYRQILGQGPELLVQFQDESVVDDSQLPKDRFSAERLKGVDSTLKIQPAELGDSAMYLCASSYPGGSGEIQYFGPGTRLLVL.

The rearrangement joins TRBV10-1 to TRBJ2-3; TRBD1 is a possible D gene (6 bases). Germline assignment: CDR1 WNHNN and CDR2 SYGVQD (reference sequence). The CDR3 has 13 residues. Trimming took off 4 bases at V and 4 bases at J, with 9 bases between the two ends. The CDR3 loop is CASSVQGADTQYF. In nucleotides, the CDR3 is TGCGCCAGCAGTGTACAGGGAGCAGATACGCAGTATTTT.

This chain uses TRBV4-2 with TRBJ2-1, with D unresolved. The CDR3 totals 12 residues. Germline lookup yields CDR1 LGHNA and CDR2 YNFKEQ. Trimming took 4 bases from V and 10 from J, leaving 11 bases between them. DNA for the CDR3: TGTGCCAGCAGCCCCGAGAGTCGCGAGCAGTTCTTC. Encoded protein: CASSPESREQFF.

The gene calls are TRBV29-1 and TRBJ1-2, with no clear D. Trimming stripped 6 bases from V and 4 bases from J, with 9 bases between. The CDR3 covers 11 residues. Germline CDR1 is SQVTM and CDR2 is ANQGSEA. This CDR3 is CSVREGYGYTF. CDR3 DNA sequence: TGCAGCGTGAGGGAGGGCTATGGCTACACCTTC. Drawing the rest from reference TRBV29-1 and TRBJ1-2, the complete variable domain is SAVISQKPSRDICQRGTSLTIQCQVDSQVTMMFWYRQQPGQSLTLIATANQGSEATYESGFVIDKFPISRPNLTFSTLTVSNMSPEDSSIYLCSVREGYGYTFGSGTRLTVV.

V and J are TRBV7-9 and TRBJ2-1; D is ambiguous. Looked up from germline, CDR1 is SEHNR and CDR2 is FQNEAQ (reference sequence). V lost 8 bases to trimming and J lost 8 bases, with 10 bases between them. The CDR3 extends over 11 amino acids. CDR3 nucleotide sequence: TGTGCCAGCGCTACTGGTGATGAGCAGTTCTTC. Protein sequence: CASATGDEQFF.

The CDR3 DNA reads TGCGCCAGCAGTCTGGGACTAGCGGGAGGACCGCTAGTTTACGAGCAGTACTTC. Translating it yields CASSLGLAGGPLVYEQYF. This rearrangement joins TRBV10-2 to TRBJ2-7; 15 nucleotides align to TRBD2. The V and J ends lost 5 bases and 4 bases, in that order; junction bases with no gene match: 12. Looked up from germline, CDR1 is WSHSY and CDR2 is SAAADI. The CDR3 covers 18 residues.